What follows are 11 T cell receptor beta chains derived from one specimen sequenced in a study of Ad26.COV2.S vaccination and SARS-CoV-2 variants. Treatment defined: approximately 18 received Ad26.COV2.S at low or high dose, single or two shots; roughly five received placebo; per-sample allocation not given. Following the first vaccine or placebo injection, samples were taken on day 63. Sequencing was performed with immunoSEQ multiplex PCR; in TCRdb, only in-frame clones are kept and a portion is missing. The table has approximately 400,000 clones, around 84% seen once. The starting material was peripheral blood, obtained in a trial of Ad26.COV2.S vaccine versus placebo. These TCRs come from a person aged 18-60 years who received the Ad26.COV2.S COVID-19 vaccine or a placebo.

This clone showed up many times. V is TRBV9 and J is TRBJ1-2; D gene uncertain. V was shortened by 0 bases and J by 7 bases, with 16 bases between the two germline ends. Germline CDR1 reads SGDLS; CDR2 reads YYNGEE. CDR3 length: 15 residues. The CDR3 is CASSVGNSKSGGYTF. CDR3 coding DNA: TGTGCCAGCAGCGTAGGCAACTCGAAGAGTGGTGGCTACACCTTC.

This rearrangement joins TRBV11-2 to TRBJ2-1; 9 bases match TRBD2. The CDR3 totals 16 residues. Germline CDR1 and CDR2: SGHAT and FQNNGV. After removal of 1 base from V and 9 bases from J, the junction contained 10 bases not matched to a gene. The CDR3 DNA sequence: TGTGCCAGCAGCTTAGGACCGGGACTAGCTTTCGGTGAGCAGTTCTTC. It codes for CASSLGPGLAFGEQFF.

The gene calls are TRBV5-6 and TRBJ2-4; possible D gene TRBD1, 6 bases. CDR3 length: 18 residues. Trimming took 0 bases from V and 2 from J, leaving 18 bases between them. Germline lookup yields CDR1 SGHDT and CDR2 YYEEEE. In DNA form, the CDR3 reads TGTGCCAGCAGCTTGGCCTCTTCAGGGGTGGGTTCCAAAAACATTCAGTACTTC. Translating gives CASSLASSGVGSKNIQYF.

The rearrangement uses TRBV19 and TRBJ2-3; either TRBD1 or TRBD2 may supply D (5 bases each). This CDR3 contains 16 residues. V was clipped by 6 bases and J by 2 bases, with 18 bases between them. Germline V CDR1 and CDR2: LNHDA, SQIVND (reference sequence). CDR3 sequence (DNA): TGTGCCAGTAGCCCGGGACGTCTGCTTTCCACAGATACGCAGTATTTT. Protein sequence: CASSPGRLLSTDTQYF.

V and J are TRBV10-3 and TRBJ1-1; TRBD1 matches at 7 bases. The V gene's germline CDR1 is ENHRY and CDR2 SYGVKD. V lost 0 bases to trimming and J lost 0 bases; unmatched junction nucleotides: 1. The CDR3 runs 15 residues. As DNA, the CDR3 is TGTGCCATCAGTGAGTCACAGGGGATGAACACTGAAGCTTTCTTT. The encoded protein is CAISESQGMNTEAFF.

The rearrangement uses TRBV4-3 and TRBJ1-5; D gene uncertain. The CDR3 runs to 15 residues. Trimming removed 1 base from V and 2 bases from J, with 9 bases in between. Germline V gives CDR1 LGHNA, CDR2 YSLEER. The CDR3 coding sequence is TGCGCCAGCAGCCAAGGTTTCGGGGGCAATCAGCCCCAGCATTTT. Encoded protein: CASSQGFGGNQPQHF.

The chain carries TRBV7-9 and TRBJ1-1; possible D gene TRBD1, 6 bases. Germline lookup yields CDR1 SEHNR and CDR2 FQNEAQ (reference sequence). The CDR3 length is 16 residues. V lost 5 bases and J 5 bases, leaving 21 bases between the germline ends. This CDR3 reads CASSPGSGGAVTEAFF. The DNA of the CDR3 is TGTGCCAGCAGCCCCGGGTCCGGGGGGGCAGTAACTGAAGCTTTCTTT.

The J gene is TRBJ2-7, the V gene TRBV2; D call uncertain. V was shortened by 3 bases and J by 0 bases, with 12 bases between the two germline ends. CDR3 length: 15 residues. The germline V gene has CDR1 SNHLY and CDR2 FYNNEI. The CDR3 bases are TGTGCCAGCAGTGATGCGGACCCGGTCTCCTACGAGCAGTACTTC. Translated: CASSDADPVSYEQYF. Variable domain in full (rest from reference TRBV2 and TRBJ2-7): EPEVTQTPSHQVTQMGQEVILRCVPISNHLYFYWYRQILGQKVEFLVSFYNNEISEKSEIFDDQFSVERPDGSNFTLKIRSTKLEDSAMYFCASSDADPVSYEQYFGPGTRLTVT.

CDR3 DNA sequence: TGCGCCAGCGTCTGGGGGGATACTAGCAGGGGTACGCAGTATTTT. As protein: CASVWGDTSRGTQYF. This chain links TRBV5-1 with TRBJ2-3; D tentatively reads TRBD1 or TRBD2 (6 bases each). The CDR3 runs 15 residues. Germline CDR1 and CDR2: SGHRS and YFSETQ. The germline V and J ends were trimmed by 7 bases and 8 bases, with 23 bases remaining between them.

This clone was counted a single time. The genes are TRBV6-5 and TRBJ2-1, with 7 bases lining up with TRBD1. From germline, CDR1 is MNHEY and CDR2 SVGAGI. Trimming at V came to 5 bases and at J to 6 bases, leaving 7 bases not matched to a gene. This CDR3 has 14 residues. Here the CDR3 reads CASSKQGLGNEQFF. The CDR3 coding sequence is TGTGCCAGCAGTAAACAGGGGCTGGGCAATGAGCAGTTCTTC.

This chain joins TRBV10-3 and TRBJ2-1; 9 bases align to TRBD1. Germline V lookup: CDR1 ENHRY, CDR2 SYGVKD. The CDR3 contains 16 residues. Trimming removed 3 bases from V and 8 bases from J; junction bases left unmatched: 11. The CDR3 is CAISDRGQGKGDEQFF. In DNA, the CDR3 is TGTGCCATCAGTGACCGAGGACAGGGGAAAGGGGATGAGCAGTTCTTC.